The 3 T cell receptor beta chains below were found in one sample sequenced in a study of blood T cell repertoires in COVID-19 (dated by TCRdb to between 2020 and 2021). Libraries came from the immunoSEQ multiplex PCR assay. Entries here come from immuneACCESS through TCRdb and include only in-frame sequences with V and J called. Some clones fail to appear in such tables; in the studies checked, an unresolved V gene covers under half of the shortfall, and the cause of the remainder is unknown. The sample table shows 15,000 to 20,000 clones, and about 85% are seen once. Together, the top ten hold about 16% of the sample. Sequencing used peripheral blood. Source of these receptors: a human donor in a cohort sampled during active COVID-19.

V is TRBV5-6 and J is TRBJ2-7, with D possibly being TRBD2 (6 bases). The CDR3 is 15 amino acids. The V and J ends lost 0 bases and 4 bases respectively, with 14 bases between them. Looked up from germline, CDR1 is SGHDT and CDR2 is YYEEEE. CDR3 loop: CASSLGSGVRYEQYF. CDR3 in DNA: TGTGCCAGCAGCTTGGGTTCGGGGGTTCGGTACGAGCAGTACTTC.

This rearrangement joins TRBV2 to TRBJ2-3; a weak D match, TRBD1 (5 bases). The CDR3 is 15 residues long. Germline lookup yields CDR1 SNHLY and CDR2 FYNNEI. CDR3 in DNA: TGTGCGGCAAAAAGTTGGCAGGGTAGCACAGATACGCAGTATTTT. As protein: CAAKSWQGSTDTQYF.

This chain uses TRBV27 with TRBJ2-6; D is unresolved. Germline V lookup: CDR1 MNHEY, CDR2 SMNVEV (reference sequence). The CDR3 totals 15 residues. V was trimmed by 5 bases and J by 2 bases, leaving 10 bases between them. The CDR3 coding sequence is TGTGCCAGCAGTGTCAGTGCCACTGGGGCCAACGTCCTGACTTTC. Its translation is CASSVSATGANVLTF.